The T cell receptor (beta chain) under discussion was sequenced for a study of T cell responses to AZD1222 COVID-19 vaccine (dated by TCRdb to the early 2020s). Concerning the study at large: TCR sequencing was performed for about 250 trial participants, of whom around 210 were given two doses of AZD1222 and approximately 26 were given two doses of MenACWY control vaccine. Trial participants were enrolled into age subgroups of 18-55, 56-69 and 70-plus years, which contained approximately 150, 28 and 58 TCR-sequenced participants, respectively. Beyond this particular receptor, the publication reports: No day 14 peak-response samples were available, so repertoires were characterized only after the peak T cell response. Conclusions about previously exposed vaccinees were limited because only 6 or 7 AZD1222 recipients were SARS-CoV-2 seropositive at baseline. In the small 56-69-year group, the increase in depth fell short of significance, most likely because of low power. Vaccine-associated CD4 TCRs spanned the whole spike protein, with dominant responses in regions 160-218 and 743-854. After two AZD1222 doses, spike-specific TCR breadth and depth were significantly higher than at day 0 and than in MenACWY recipients. Most participants were white British and females outnumbered males, and the authors suggested that clonal diversity may have been underestimated. Epitopes outside the regions mutated in the B.1.351 and B.1.1.7 variants were reportedly recognized by nearly half of the unique spike-specific TCRs.

The label giving this sample's time point can be read as: about 28 days (+/-7) after the second vaccine dose. AZD1222 recipients whose second dose came at about 4 weeks and those whose second dose came at about 12 weeks were combined into one group, since spike-specific TCR depth and breadth did not differ between the two schedules. Vaccinee samples were obtained from the UK trials COV001 and COV002, which included a single-blind randomized controlled phase 2/3 trial of AZD1222 (ChAdOx1 nCoV-19) in healthy adults. Trial participant PBMC samples were collected at day 0 and day 28 after the second dose for TCRbeta chain sequencing. Comment on this clone: Its antigen is currently not known. The input lacks base qualities; no much larger clone sits a single base away.

The CDR3 regions of human TCRbeta chains were analyzed by immunosequencing. Concerning the study's data processing: Repertoire TCRs were matched against a reference library of SARS-CoV-2-specific TCRs generated with the MIRA antigen-specificity platform. Breadth was defined as the fraction of unique TCRs that were SARS-CoV-2-associated, and depth was defined as the fraction of total T cells that were SARS-CoV-2-associated. Each spike-specific TCR was assigned to its reactive spike region and to a CD4 or CD8 class using the MIRA data. Log10-transformed breadth and depth values were compared by one-way ANOVA with Sidak's multiple comparisons tests. TCRdb stores this immuneACCESS table with in-frame sequences only. Part of the clones is absent; in the studies checked, under half of the shortfall reflects unresolved V genes, and no reason is known for the rest. The V and J calls and the clone size are those of that table, but D and trimming were determined from the DNA. The sample table contains roughly 180,000 clones; only one count was recorded for around 90% of them. The ten largest make up 1.5% to 2.5% of the sample.

The receptor comes from an adult who received the AZD1222 COVID-19 vaccine. Source: peripheral blood, taken 28 days after the second AZD1222 dose.

The CDR3 has the sequence CATSALGGNEKLFF. The nucleotides are TGTGCCACCTCTGCCCTGGGGGGTAATGAAAAACTGTTTTTT. The V gene is TRBV27 and the J gene is TRBJ1-4; a weak D assignment points to TRBD1 (5 bases agree). Trimming takes 10 bases from V and 4 bases from J, and the germline ends sit 16 bases apart. Including the terminal cysteine and phenylalanine, the CDR3 comprises 14 residues. Only CDR3 DNA is held: 42 bases, read in frame from base 1. Looking up the germline V gene (reference sequence) yields CDR1 MNHEY and CDR2 SMNVEV.